This is a list of T cell receptor beta chains from one sample in a study of blood T cell repertoires in COVID-19. Data came from immunoSEQ multiplex PCR; TCRdb stores just in-frame clones and leaves some out. The sample lists about 47,000 clones; about four fifths were seen once. Sequencing was performed on peripheral blood. Receptors originate from a man aged 50-59 years with acute or convalescent COVID-19. The CDR3 runs from the conserved cysteine through the conserved F or W.

v_call	cdr3_aa
TRBV28	CASSPPGLAGAYEQYF
TRBV4-2	CASRSPSTDTQYF
TRBV2	CATNSGGIREKLFF
TRBV6-5	CASSSPGQGSSPLHF
TRBV4-2	CASSQVGAGVQETQYF
TRBV30	CAWSVGGGARVRYF
TRBV28	CASSQGQSEAFF
TRBV3-1/TRBV3-2	CASSQGGFFNTGELFF
TRBV6-5	CASSPGGGHTEAFF
TRBV30	CAWSVGQGAAEQYF
TRBV4-3	CASSLRLPIAGGPYNEQFF
TRBV11-2	CAAGRGRSYNEQFF
TRBV7-8	CASSMSSYEQYF
TRBV5-1	CASSWPRLAGGKTDTQYF
TRBV6-5	CASRGLARDGNTIYF
TRBV15	CATSRDPTSGRTNTGELFF
TRBV7-2	CASSTRTSGLHNEQFF
TRBV5-1	CASSLDGSLWLAGANTGELFF
TRBV19	CASSEQGNQPQHF
TRBV4-1	CASSQRGQGGYNEQFF
TRBV3-1/TRBV3-2	CASSRTSTRFSYEQYF
TRBV4-1	CASSQVAGTSYEQYF
TRBV5-4	CASSLAVQNYGYTF
TRBV3-1/TRBV3-2	CASSQDRDQPQHF
TRBV28	CASSARVGYTF
TRBV2	CASSEAQYSNQPQHF
TRBV29-1	CSARAGTGLNNEQFF
TRBV19	CASSVGLPDQPQHF
TRBV28	CASSPRVWNTEAFF
TRBV9	CASSPPFGGRETQYF